A selection of T cell receptor beta chains follows, all from one sample in a study of T cells expressing NK-cell markers. TCRdb reprocessed the 5' RACE reads, keeping one entry per CDR3 protein, no DNA. In total, the table holds 140,000 to 150,000 distinct CDR3 sequences. Sequencing was carried out using blood T cells: a sorted CD56 or NKG2C T cell subset, CD4+ or CD8+ T cells, or bulk PBMC T cells (not recorded which). The origin of the receptors is a man between 18 and 29 years old in good health. Each CDR3 is given with its conserved first and last residue.

j_call v_call cdr3_aa
TRBJ2-1 TRBV4-3 CASSQDSSGVYNEQFF
TRBJ2-5 TRBV6-2/TRBV6-3 CASTMTLRDQETQYF
TRBJ2-2 TRBV29-1 CSVVSQGTGELFF
TRBJ2-1 TRBV15 CATSNPRQMNNEQFF
TRBJ2-1 TRBV29-1 CSVGGPAQHHNEQFF
TRBJ2-3 TRBV28 CASSSPDTLSTDTQYF
TRBJ2-3 TRBV29-1 CSVEVPGPPAQYF
TRBJ2-1 TRBV5-5 CASSSQWSGYNEQFF
TRBJ2-7 TRBV4-2 CASSSSEGISGSGTYEQYF
TRBJ1-1 TRBV11-1 CASSSTKLGGAGRVTEAFF
TRBJ2-1 TRBV3-1 CASSAPLANHEQFF
TRBJ2-7 TRBV28 CASSSLLAGGPGYEQYF
TRBJ1-1 TRBV7-9 CASSFPRAAEAFF
TRBJ2-7 TRBV6-2/TRBV6-3 CASSYEYLSYEQYF
TRBJ1-1 TRBV5-1 CASSWSRGNTEAFF
TRBJ2-2 TRBV12-3/TRBV12-4 CATLNTGELFF
TRBJ2-1 TRBV7-9 CASNSEDVYNEQFF
TRBJ1-1 TRBV6-2/TRBV6-3 CASSYTENEAFF
TRBJ2-5 TRBV27 CASSLSGSGLAVQETQYF
TRBJ1-2 TRBV6-5 CASSYSVQAYGYTF
TRBJ2-2 TRBV12-3/TRBV12-4 CASATSGNTGELFF
TRBJ1-1 TRBV19 CASLRGNLNTEAFF
TRBJ1-1 TRBV21-1 CASSPRGVITEAFF
TRBJ2-2 TRBV28 CASSFGNPSTGELFF
TRBJ1-4 TRBV7-6 CASSLAVGVGGEKLFF
TRBJ2-1 TRBV6-2/TRBV6-3 CASSYTAGGMNEQFF
TRBJ2-1 TRBV19 CASSKQGYNEQFF
TRBJ2-3 TRBV20-1 CSARGYWGTDTQYF
TRBJ2-2 TRBV29-1 CSVEETGGFTGELFF
TRBJ2-7 TRBV6-2/TRBV6-3 CASSPSVIHEQYF
TRBJ2-4 TRBV5-1 CASSLLAGGQNIQYF
TRBJ2-1 TRBV27 CASSSLMGLALEFF
TRBJ2-2 TRBV29-1 CSFLDRDTGELFF
TRBJ1-4 TRBV7-2 CASSLPGQSAYEKLFF
TRBJ2-5 TRBV7-2 CASSSQETQYF
TRBJ2-3 TRBV27 CASSTLRRARDTQYF
TRBJ1-3 TRBV12-3/TRBV12-4 CASSLARPFSGNTIYF
TRBJ2-1 TRBV19 CASSFSGSAYNEQFF
TRBJ2-1 TRBV6-5 CASSYTTSGNYNEQFF
TRBJ1-2 TRBV6-1 CASRQFSNYGYTF
TRBJ2-2 TRBV20-1 CSARDPGTPGELFF
TRBJ2-5 TRBV7-8 CASGGGETQYF
TRBJ1-2 TRBV3-1 CASSQGTRANYGYTF
TRBJ2-7 TRBV20-1 CSAPSGLVVSYEQYF
TRBJ2-1 TRBV10-1 CASSPNTVSPNEQFF
TRBJ2-1 TRBV19 CASGSAAYNEQFF
TRBJ2-7 TRBV12-3/TRBV12-4 CASSLPEGPEQYF
TRBJ2-1 TRBV4-3 CASSQGAGSGNNEQFF
TRBJ2-3 TRBV29-1 CSVESWLIEGTASTDTQYF
TRBJ2-1 TRBV7-2 CASSLTSGGSSYNEQFF
TRBJ2-7 TRBV14 CASSQGIPGLQYF
TRBJ1-4 TRBV5-1 CASSPRDRGLREKLFF